The entry below describes one T cell receptor beta chain. The PCR ran on 60 Vbeta and 13 Jbeta primers. Generated by immunoSEQ multiplex PCR, the TCRdb table keeps only in-frame clones and is missing some. The repertoire shows around 140,000 clones; the top ten hold about 2.2%. These data are taken from a study of cytomegalovirus exposure and HLA in healthy donors. V gave up 4 bases and J gave up 0 bases, with 10 bases separating them. The CDR3 sequence is 14 residues long. Germline lookup yields CDR1 MNHNS and CDR2 SASEGT. Sequencing input: PBMCs. The rearrangement links TRBV6-1 to TRBJ2-7, with D possibly being TRBD1 (6 bases). The sequence was obtained from a woman aged 18-29 years in good health and CMV-seronegative. The CDR3 protein is CASSVDSSSYEQYF. In DNA form, the CDR3 reads TGTGCCAGCAGTGTGGACAGCAGCTCCTACGAGCAGTACTTC.